This T cell receptor beta chain is from a study of tumor and adjacent non-tumor tissue in lung cancer. Study-wide results and limits: Normal lung showed higher cumulative top 100 clone frequency than tumor. TCR diversity was significantly greater in tumor than normal lung tissue. Tumor TCR diversity, when higher, was linked to shorter survival.

This sample's RNA came from whole unsorted tissue. As for this clonotype: No antigen is known for it. Compared with germline, one end of the junction differs, possibly owing to a read error.

The CDR3 is made up of 13 amino acids. Per the germline V gene, CDR1 is LGHNA and CDR2 is YNFKEQ. A modified ARM-PCR protocol with three rounds of nested PCR amplified TCRbeta. Using its own MiXCR run on the multiplex PCR reads, TCRdb lists one record per CDR3 protein. The sample gives about 93,000 distinct CDR3 sequences, 67% of which show up once; 15% to 20% is in the top ten. The receptor comes from a man aged 55 to 70 with non-small cell lung cancer. The chain links TRBV4-2 to TRBJ1-5, with 7 nucleotides matching TRBD1. The sequenced material came from lung tumor tissue. The CDR3 sequence: CASSQGVNQPHHF. The CDR3 DNA reads TGTGCTAGCAGCCAGGGGGTCAATCAGCCCCATCATTTT.